The source of this T cell receptor beta chain is a study of T cell responses to AZD1222 COVID-19 vaccine. Overall study results and limits: CD4 TCRs associated with vaccination spanned spike, dominating at 160-218 and 743-854. Donors were mostly white British, more females; clonal diversity possibly underestimated. Epitopes outside B.1.351 and B.1.1.7 mutated regions reportedly drew nearly half of spike TCRs. Just 5 to 7 people given AZD1222 tested seropositive at baseline.

For this clone: What it binds is not known.

Clones were read by immunoSEQ multiplex PCR, and TCRdb kept only the in-frame ones, dropping some. This table has around 150,000 clones, 90% appearing once. Germline CDR1 and CDR2: DFQATT and SNEGSKA (reference sequence). The CDR3 totals 13 residues. Trimming pared 3 bases from V and 4 bases from J, leaving 12 bases between. Sequences were derived from peripheral blood, sampled 28 days after the second AZD1222 dose. The chain recombines TRBV20-1 with TRBJ1-1; D gene ambiguous. This TCR derives from an adult who received the AZD1222 COVID-19 vaccine. The CDR3 DNA follows: TGCAGTGCTAGTGAGGGTGGGAGCACTGAAGCTTTCTTT. It translates to CSASEGGSTEAFF.